Following are 4 T cell receptor beta chains from one sample sequenced in a study of T cells after yellow fever vaccination. TCRdb reprocessed the 5' RACE reads via MiXCR and lists one record per CDR3 protein. Of 150,000 to 200,000 distinct CDR3 sequences listed, roughly 6.4% are singletons. This specimen was CD4+ T cells sorted from PBMCs, taken on the day of the first yellow fever vaccination. Receptor source: a man aged 18 to 35 who received the YFV17D yellow fever vaccine.

This clonotype was detected many times. The CDR3 DNA sequence: TGTGCCAGCAGCTTAGCGGGGGGGCGAGAGACCCAGTACTTC. It specifies CASSLAGGRETQYF. V is TRBV7-2 and J is TRBJ2-5, with a possible D match to TRBD2 (7 bases). This CDR3 spans 14 amino acids. Per germline, CDR1 SGHTA and CDR2 FQGNSA. V shed 0 bases and J shed 4 bases, with 9 bases lying between them.

This clonotype was detected ten times or more. The chain uses TRBV5-6 and TRBJ2-1; possible D gene TRBD2, 6 bases. Deletions cut 1 base from V and 1 base from J, with 9 bases between. The CDR3 totals 15 residues. CDR1 is SGHDT, CDR2 YYEEEE, per germline. CDR3 region: CASSLTGLSYNEQFF. CDR3 sequence (DNA): TGTGCCAGCAGCTTGACAGGACTATCCTACAATGAGCAGTTCTTC.

Only one count was recorded for this clonotype. One end of the junction fails to match germline, which may point to a read error. The rearrangement joins TRBV3-1 to TRBJ2-3; 9 bases map to TRBD1. CDR3 length: 18 residues. CDR1 LGHDT and CDR2 YNNKEL come from the germline V gene (reference sequence). The CDR3 DNA reads as TGTGCCACCAGCTCCACCGGGACAGGGATTGGGTACACAGATACGCAGTATTTT. It encodes CATSSTGTGIGYTDTQYF.

A few counts support this clonotype. The rearrangement links TRBV29-1 to TRBJ2-1, with TRBD2 matching 7 bases. Per germline, CDR1 SQVTM and CDR2 ANQGSEA. J was trimmed by 6 bases and V by 4 bases; bases with no gene match: 9. This CDR3 spans 14 amino acids. CDR3 bases: TGCAGCGTTGGAGGTGGGGGGGGGGGCAATGAGCAGTTCTTC. As protein: CSVGGGGGGNEQFF.